Listed here are 17 T cell receptor beta chains from one sample, sequenced in a study of cytomegalovirus exposure and HLA in healthy donors. The PCR had 60 Vbeta and 13 Jbeta primers. This table comes from immunoSEQ multiplex PCR, and its TCRdb copy is limited to in-frame clones, with some not included. Found here are around 150,000 clones, around 77% of them singletons; the top ten hold approximately 4.3%. Sample: PBMCs. The receptors were gathered from a man under 40 in good health.

V usage is TRBV5-3 and J usage is TRBJ2-7, with TRBD1 matching over 9 bases. TRBV5-3 is given ORF status, its function remaining uncertain. V shed 0 bases, J shed 3 bases, and the junction held 4 bases outside the gene matches. The CDR3 totals 15 residues. The CDR3 DNA sequence: TGTGCCAGAAGCTTGGCCAGGACAGGGGACTACGAGCAGTACTTC. Its protein is CARSLARTGDYEQYF.

A note on this clone: Other nucleotide sequences from this sample produce the same CDR3. The CDR3 DNA reads TGTGCCTGGAGTGTACTGAGCGGGACGGGCACAGATACGCAGTATTTT. Protein: CAWSVLSGTGTDTQYF. This sequence joins TRBV30 and TRBJ2-3; 7 positions agree with TRBD2. This CDR3 has 16 amino acids. V shed 0 bases and J 1 base; nucleotides not matched to a gene: 7. Germline V gene data show CDR1 as GTSNPN and CDR2 as SVGIG (reference sequence).

The gene calls are TRBV10-3 and TRBJ2-2; D may be TRBD1 (6 bases). V lost 8 bases and J 0 bases, leaving 13 bases between the germline ends. The CDR3 totals 15 residues. CDR1 and CDR2 from the germline V gene are ENHRY and SYGVKD. The CDR3 protein is CAIAGTSANTGELFF. The CDR3 DNA sequence: TGTGCCATCGCCGGGACATCGGCGAACACCGGGGAGCTGTTTTTT.

The chain uses TRBV7-6 and TRBJ2-7; 10 nucleotides match TRBD1. Germline trimming cut 3 bases from V and 1 base from J; bases unmatched to any gene: 3. The germline V gene encodes CDR1 SGHVS and CDR2 FNYEAQ. The CDR3 contains 15 residues. CDR3 in amino acids: CASSLGQGTSYEQYF. CDR3 bases: TGTGCCAGCAGCTTGGGACAGGGGACTTCCTACGAGCAGTACTTC.

The chain couples TRBV29-1 to TRBJ1-1, with D perhaps matching TRBD1 (6 bases). This CDR3 has 13 residues. V lost 3 bases and J 4 bases, leaving 12 bases between the germline ends. CDR1 is SQVTM and CDR2 is ANQGSEA in the germline V gene. CDR3 DNA sequence: TGCAGCGTTGAGGGGGGGCTCGGCACTGAAGCTTTCTTT. Translating gives CSVEGGLGTEAFF.

The rearrangement uses TRBV7-9 and TRBJ2-7; 10 bases align to TRBD1. With V trimmed by 3 bases and J by 2 bases, 4 bases remained unmatched. The CDR3 runs to 15 residues. Germline-derived CDR1 and CDR2 are SEHNR and FQNEAQ (reference sequence). In DNA form, the CDR3 reads TGTGCCAGCAGCTTCCATGACAGGGGGCCCTACGAGCAGTACTTC. It yields the protein CASSFHDRGPYEQYF.

The rearrangement uses TRBV30 and TRBJ2-1, with D possibly TRBD2 on 6 matching bases. This CDR3 spans 13 amino acids. V was pared by 5 bases and J by 7 bases, with 15 bases between. The germline CDR1 and CDR2 sequences are GTSNPN and SVGIG (reference sequence). The CDR3 reads CAWEKTSWNEQFF. As DNA, the CDR3 is TGTGCCTGGGAGAAGACTAGTTGGAATGAGCAGTTCTTC.

V is TRBV4-1 and J is TRBJ2-7; D perhaps matches TRBD2 (6 bases). Germline loops: CDR1 MGHRA, CDR2 YSYEKL. Trimming cost V 1 base and J 3 bases, with 10 bases left between them. The CDR3 has 14 amino acids. CDR3 region: CASSQAGEDYEQYF. The CDR3 DNA sequence: TGCGCCAGCAGCCAAGCGGGAGAGGACTACGAGCAGTACTTC.

In this sample, this clone turned up once. A junction end diverges from the germline sequence, so it may reflect a read error. The chain carries TRBV6-4 and TRBJ2-7; D gene uncertain. Looked up from germline, CDR1 is MRHNA and CDR2 is SNTAGT. This CDR3 is 14 amino acids long. The chain's CDR3 is CASSYSSVGYEQYF. The DNA for the CDR3 is TGTGCCAGCAGTTACTCGAGTGTTGGCTACGAGCAGTACTTC.

This chain links TRBV30 with TRBJ2-2, with 8 positions matching TRBD2. The CDR3 is 14 amino acids. Germline assignment: CDR1 GTSNPN and CDR2 SVGIG (reference sequence). Trimming cost V 3 bases and J 4 bases; bases outside gene matches: 4. The CDR3 sequence: CAWSGTRVTGELFF. DNA of the CDR3: TGTGCCTGGAGCGGGACTAGGGTCACCGGGGAGCTGTTTTTT.

J is TRBJ2-7 and V is TRBV30; a weak D match, TRBD1 (5 bases). Trimming took 0 bases from V and 7 from J, leaving 13 bases between them. Germline CDR1 reads GTSNPN; CDR2 reads SVGIG (reference sequence). CDR3 length: 13 amino acids. The CDR3 DNA sequence: TGTGCCTGGAGTGTCTTGCTTGGGGCAGAGCAGTACTTC. Encoded protein: CAWSVLLGAEQYF.

About this clone itself: Germline and junction disagree at one end, which may indicate a read error. The chain recombines TRBV7-9 with TRBJ2-7; D is possibly TRBD1 (5 bases). In germline, CDR1 is SEHNR, CDR2 FQNEAQ (reference sequence). The CDR3 is made up of 15 amino acids. CDR3 DNA: TGTTCCAGCAGCCCAGACCAAGGGGCGGTCTACGAGCAGTACTTC. Translation: CSSSPDQGAVYEQYF.

This clone was counted between two and nine times. The chain carries TRBV9 and TRBJ2-1, with no clear D. This CDR3 contains 15 residues. Deletions cut 0 bases from V and 3 bases from J, with 10 bases between. Germline assignment: CDR1 SGDLS and CDR2 YYNGEE. The CDR3 region has the DNA TGTGCCAGCAGCGTAGGGGCCCAGAACTACAATGAGCAGTTCTTC. As protein: CASSVGAQNYNEQFF.

This clone was counted a few times. V gene TRBV7-6 combines with J gene TRBJ2-1; TRBD2 matches at 10 bases. Germline loops: CDR1 SGHVS, CDR2 FNYEAQ. This CDR3 has 18 residues. V shed 2 bases and J 0 bases; nucleotides not matched to a gene: 7. The CDR3 region has the DNA TGTGCCAGCAGCTTAATAGCGGGAGGCCTCTACTCCTACAATGAGCAGTTCTTC. Protein product: CASSLIAGGLYSYNEQFF.

This CDR3 is CASSQDLGRINTEAFF. CDR3 DNA: TGCGCCAGCAGCCAAGATCTAGGCCGGATAAACACTGAAGCTTTCTTT. The chain carries TRBV4-1 and TRBJ1-1; D remains ambiguous. CDR3 length equals 16 residues. The V gene lost 0 bases and the J gene lost 2 bases, with 13 bases spanning the gap. Germline V gene lookup returns CDR1 MGHRA and CDR2 YSYEKL.

This chain uses TRBV6-1 with TRBJ2-7; no clear D gene. This CDR3 spans 13 amino acids. CDR1 is MNHNS and CDR2 is SASEGT in the germline V gene. Trimming took 7 bases from V and 0 from J, leaving 10 bases between them. Here the CDR3 DNA reads TGTGCCAGCACCCGAGGAAGCTCCTACGAGCAGTACTTC. Translation: CASTRGSSYEQYF.

This rearrangement joins TRBV19 to TRBJ1-3, with a weak D call TRBD1 (6 bases). V shed 4 bases and J shed 3 bases, with 19 bases lying between them. Germline lookup yields CDR1 LNHDA and CDR2 SQIVND (reference sequence). The CDR3 extends over 17 amino acids. The CDR3 region has the DNA TGTGCCAGTAGTACTCCGGGACATGCCGGACGTGGAAACACCATATATTTT. Protein: CASSTPGHAGRGNTIYF.